This T cell receptor beta chain was identified in a study of cytomegalovirus exposure and HLA in healthy donors. Study-level findings and limits: Sequencing artifact likely explains a cluster of highly shared sequence variants.

A word on this clone: What it binds is unknown.

The PCR was carried out with 60 Vbeta primers and 13 Jbeta primers. The protocol was immunoSEQ multiplex PCR, while the TCRdb copy is restricted to in-frame clones and leaves out a portion. The sample records about 80,000 clones, approximately 60% being singletons. Germline V CDR1 and CDR2: MNHEY, SMNVEV (reference sequence). The CDR3 is 15 residues long. The V and J ends lost 3 bases and 9 bases, in that order; junction bases with no gene match: 10. The TCR was taken from a male donor in good health and CMV-seropositive. What was sequenced was PBMCs. This rearrangement joins TRBV27 to TRBJ2-1, with 8 bases aligning to TRBD2. The CDR3 sequence: CASSLTSAVVFEQFF. In nucleotides, the CDR3 is TGTGCCAGCAGTTTGACTAGCGCGGTAGTGTTTGAGCAGTTCTTC.